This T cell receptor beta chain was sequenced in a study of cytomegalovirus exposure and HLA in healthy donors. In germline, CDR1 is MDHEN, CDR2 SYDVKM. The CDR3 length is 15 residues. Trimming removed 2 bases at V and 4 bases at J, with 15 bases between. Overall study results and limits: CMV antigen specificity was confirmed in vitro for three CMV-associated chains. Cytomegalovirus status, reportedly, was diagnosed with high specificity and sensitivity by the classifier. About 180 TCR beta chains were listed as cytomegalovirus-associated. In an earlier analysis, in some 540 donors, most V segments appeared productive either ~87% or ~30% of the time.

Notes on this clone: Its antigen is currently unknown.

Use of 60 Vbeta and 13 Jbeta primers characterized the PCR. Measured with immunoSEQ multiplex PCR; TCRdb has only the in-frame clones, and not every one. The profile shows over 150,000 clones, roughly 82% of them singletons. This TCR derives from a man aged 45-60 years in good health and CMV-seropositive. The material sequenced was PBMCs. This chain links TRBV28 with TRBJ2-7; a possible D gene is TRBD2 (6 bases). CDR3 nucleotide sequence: TGTGCCAGCAGTTTACTGGGGGGTGAGGAGTACGAGCAGTACTTC. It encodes CASSLLGGEEYEQYF.